This T cell receptor beta chain appears in the sequencing data of a study of shared clonotypes between healthy human individuals. Within Nashville, Tennessee resided all donors, each a Caucasian adult. It was 90 million to 95 million PBMCs that unsorted samples used for genomic DNA. Method: immunoSEQ multiplex PCR; TCRdb's copy keeps in-frame clones and lacks some. This table holds about 480,000 clones, roughly 78% found once. The CDR3 loop spans 14 amino acids. The V end was cut by 0 bases, the J end by 8 bases, with 14 bases between. Germline V gives CDR1 GTSNPN, CDR2 SVGIG (reference sequence). The chain links TRBV30 to TRBJ2-1; no reliable D call. The receptor was derived from a woman between 40 and 55 years old in good health. Some clones in this sample may be carry-over from other donors' samples. Sequencing was carried out using PBMCs. The CDR3 sequence: CAWSVLSRGDEQFF. The CDR3 DNA reads TGTGCCTGGAGTGTACTTTCTCGAGGAGATGAGCAGTTCTTC.